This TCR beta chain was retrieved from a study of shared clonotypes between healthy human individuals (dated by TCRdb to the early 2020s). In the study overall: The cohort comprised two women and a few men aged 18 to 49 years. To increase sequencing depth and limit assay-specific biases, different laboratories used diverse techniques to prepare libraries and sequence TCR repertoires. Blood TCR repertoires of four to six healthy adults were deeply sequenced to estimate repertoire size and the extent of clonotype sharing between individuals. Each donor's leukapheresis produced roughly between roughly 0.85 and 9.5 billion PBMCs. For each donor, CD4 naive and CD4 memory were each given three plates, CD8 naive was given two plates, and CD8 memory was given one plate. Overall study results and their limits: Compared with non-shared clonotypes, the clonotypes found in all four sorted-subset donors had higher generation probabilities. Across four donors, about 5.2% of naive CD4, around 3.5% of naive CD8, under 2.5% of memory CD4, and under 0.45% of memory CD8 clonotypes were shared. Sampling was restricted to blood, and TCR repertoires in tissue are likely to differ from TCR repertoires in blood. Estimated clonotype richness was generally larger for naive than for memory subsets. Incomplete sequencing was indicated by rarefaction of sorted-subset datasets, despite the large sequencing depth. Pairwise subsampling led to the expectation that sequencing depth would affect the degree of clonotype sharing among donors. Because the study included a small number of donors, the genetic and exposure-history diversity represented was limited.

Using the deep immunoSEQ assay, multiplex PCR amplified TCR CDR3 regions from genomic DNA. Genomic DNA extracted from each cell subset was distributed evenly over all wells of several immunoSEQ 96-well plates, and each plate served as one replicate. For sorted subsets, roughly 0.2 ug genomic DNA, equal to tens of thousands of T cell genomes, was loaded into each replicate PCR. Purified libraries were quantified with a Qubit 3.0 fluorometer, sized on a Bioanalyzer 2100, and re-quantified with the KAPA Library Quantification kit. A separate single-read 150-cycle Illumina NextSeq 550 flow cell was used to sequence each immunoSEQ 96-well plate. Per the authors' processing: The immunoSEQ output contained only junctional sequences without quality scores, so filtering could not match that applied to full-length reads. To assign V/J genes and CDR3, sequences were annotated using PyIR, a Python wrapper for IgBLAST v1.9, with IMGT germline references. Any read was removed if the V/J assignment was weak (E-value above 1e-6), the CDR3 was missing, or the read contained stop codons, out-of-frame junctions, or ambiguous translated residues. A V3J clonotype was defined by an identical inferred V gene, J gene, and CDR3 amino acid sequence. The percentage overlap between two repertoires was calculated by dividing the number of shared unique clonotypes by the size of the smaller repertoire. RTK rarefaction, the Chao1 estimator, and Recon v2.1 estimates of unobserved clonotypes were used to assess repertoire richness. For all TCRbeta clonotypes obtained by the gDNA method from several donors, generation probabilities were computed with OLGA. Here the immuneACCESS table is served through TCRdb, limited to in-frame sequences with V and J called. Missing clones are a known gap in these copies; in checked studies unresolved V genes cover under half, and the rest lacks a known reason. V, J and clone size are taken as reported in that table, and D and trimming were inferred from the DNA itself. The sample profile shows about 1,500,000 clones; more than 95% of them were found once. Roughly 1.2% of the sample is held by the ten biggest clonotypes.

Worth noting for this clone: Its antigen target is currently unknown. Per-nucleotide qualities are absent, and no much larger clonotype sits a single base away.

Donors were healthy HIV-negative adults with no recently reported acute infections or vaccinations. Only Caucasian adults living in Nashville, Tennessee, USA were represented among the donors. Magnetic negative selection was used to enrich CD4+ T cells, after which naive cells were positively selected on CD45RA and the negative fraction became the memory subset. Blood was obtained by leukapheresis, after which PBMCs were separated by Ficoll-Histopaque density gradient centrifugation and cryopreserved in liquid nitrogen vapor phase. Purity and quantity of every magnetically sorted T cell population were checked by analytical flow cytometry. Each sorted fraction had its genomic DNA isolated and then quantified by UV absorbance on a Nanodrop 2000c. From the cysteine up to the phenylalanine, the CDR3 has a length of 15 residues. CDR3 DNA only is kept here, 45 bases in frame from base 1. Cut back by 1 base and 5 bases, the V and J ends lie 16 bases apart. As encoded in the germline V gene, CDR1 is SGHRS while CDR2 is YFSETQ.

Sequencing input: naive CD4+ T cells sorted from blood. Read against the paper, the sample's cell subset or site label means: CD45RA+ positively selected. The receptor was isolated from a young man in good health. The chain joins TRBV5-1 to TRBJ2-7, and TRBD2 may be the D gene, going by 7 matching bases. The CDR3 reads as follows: CASSLLSTGRDEQYF. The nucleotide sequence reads TGCGCCAGCAGCTTGCTCTCTACAGGGAGGGACGAGCAGTACTTC.